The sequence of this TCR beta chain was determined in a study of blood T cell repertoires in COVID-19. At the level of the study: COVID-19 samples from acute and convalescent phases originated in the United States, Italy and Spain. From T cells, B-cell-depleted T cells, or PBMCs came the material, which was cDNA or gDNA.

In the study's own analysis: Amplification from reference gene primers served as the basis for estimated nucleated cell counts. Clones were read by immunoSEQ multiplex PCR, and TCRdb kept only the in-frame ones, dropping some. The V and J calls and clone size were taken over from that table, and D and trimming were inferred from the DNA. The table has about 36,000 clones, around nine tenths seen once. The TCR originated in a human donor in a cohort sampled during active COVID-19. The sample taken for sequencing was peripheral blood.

CDR3 nucleotide sequence: TGTGCCAGCAGCCAATGGGGGGGCAACGAGCAGTACTTC. This gives the protein CASSQWGGNEQYF. V usage is TRBV3-1 (or the pseudogene TRBV3-2) and J usage is TRBJ2-7, with D possibly TRBD2 on 7 matching bases. CDR3 length: 13 amino acids. V was shortened by 2 bases and J by 5 bases, with 10 bases between the two germline ends. The V gene's germline CDR1 is LGHDT and CDR2 YNNKEL (reference sequence).